The 24 T cell receptor beta chains presented below share a single source sample, sequenced in a study of cytomegalovirus exposure and HLA in healthy donors. The PCR ran on 60 Vbeta and 13 Jbeta primers. Produced via immunoSEQ multiplex PCR; TCRdb's table is partial and in-frame only. The sample has about 190,000 clones; less than 85% are singletons. Specimen: PBMCs. These receptors all stem from a man aged 25 to 40 in good health and CMV-seropositive.

Points on this clone: A junction boundary mismatches the germline segment, possibly from a read error. This rearrangement joins TRBV27 to TRBJ1-4; D perhaps matches TRBD1 (6 bases). The CDR3 extends over 14 amino acids. The germline V gene encodes CDR1 MNHEY and CDR2 SMNVEV (reference sequence). The CDR3 coding sequence is TGTGCCAGCAGTTTACGGGGGGCGAATGAAAAACGGTTTTTT. It yields the protein CASSLRGANEKRFF.

V usage is TRBV5-1 and J usage is TRBJ2-1; TRBD2 matches at 9 bases. After removal of 4 bases from V and 9 bases from J, the junction contained 11 bases not matched to a gene. Germline V gene lookup returns CDR1 SGHRS and CDR2 YFSETQ. The CDR3 consists of 15 residues. The CDR3: CASSPQAGGKSEQFF. CDR3 nucleotide sequence: TGCGCCAGCAGCCCGCAGGCGGGGGGGAAGAGTGAGCAGTTCTTC.

V is TRBV5-4 and J is TRBJ1-6, with TRBD1 matching over 7 bases. J gave up 8 bases and V 4 bases, and 9 bases lay outside the gene matches. The V gene's germline CDR1 is SGHNT and CDR2 YYREEE (reference sequence). The CDR3 loop spans 15 amino acids. The CDR3 nucleotides read TGTGCCAGCAGCGGGGGACAGAGAATAGATTCACCCCTCCACTTT. As protein: CASSGGQRIDSPLHF.

J is TRBJ1-1 and V is TRBV27; D may be TRBD1 (5 bases). CDR1 is MNHEY, CDR2 SMNVEV, per germline (reference sequence). Between the trimmed V and J ends, which lost 3 bases and 3 bases, there was a span of 11 bases. This CDR3 region has 14 residues. CDR3 sequence reads: CASSFRGKDTEAFF. Written as DNA, the CDR3 is TGTGCCAGCAGTTTTAGGGGAAAGGACACTGAAGCTTTCTTT.

The chain is built from TRBV2 and TRBJ1-1; D might be TRBD1 (5 bases). Trimming stripped 5 bases from V and 2 bases from J, with 9 bases between. Germline V gene data show CDR1 as SNHLY and CDR2 as FYNNEI. The CDR3 totals 13 residues. This CDR3 is CASSRDSNTEAFF. The CDR3 DNA is TGTGCCAGCAGTCGCGACAGTAACACTGAAGCTTTCTTT.

In regard to this clone: Additional DNA sequences in this sample encode the identical CDR3. The rearrangement uses TRBV18 and TRBJ1-1; D not certain. The CDR3 covers 14 residues. Germline V gene data show CDR1 as KGHSH and CDR2 as LQKENI. V was cut by 3 bases and J by 3 bases, with 11 bases left in between. The DNA for the CDR3 is TGTGCCAGCTCACCGCGGGCGTGGGACACTGAAGCTTTCTTT. It translates to CASSPRAWDTEAFF.

A note on this clone: The junction does not match germline at one end; this may be a read error. The gene calls are TRBV5-1 and TRBJ2-5; 7 positions match TRBD1. Germline V gene data show CDR1 as SGHRS and CDR2 as YFSETQ. CDR3 size: 14 residues. The DNA of the CDR3 is TGCGCCAGCAGCCCAGGGACAGACCTAGAGGCCCAGTACTTC. The encoded protein is CASSPGTDLEAQYF.

The chain carries TRBV11-2 and TRBJ2-2, with D possibly being TRBD2 (6 bases). V gave up 0 bases and J gave up 5 bases, with 16 bases separating them. The CDR3 is 17 residues long. CDR1 and CDR2 (germline): SGHAT, FQNNGV. CDR3 amino acids: CASSLDGTWGGTGELFF. The CDR3 DNA follows: TGTGCCAGCAGCTTAGATGGAACCTGGGGAGGTACCGGGGAGCTGTTTTTT.

This chain joins TRBV6-5 and TRBJ2-5; D is uncertain. V was cut by 5 bases and J by 5 bases, with 12 bases left in between. Germline assignment: CDR1 MNHEY and CDR2 SVGAGI. The CDR3 totals 13 residues. The CDR3 reads CASSTWSWETQYF. In DNA form, the CDR3 reads TGTGCCAGCAGTACTTGGAGCTGGGAGACCCAGTACTTC.

V and J are TRBV5-4 and TRBJ1-2; a weak D match, TRBD1 (6 bases). The germline CDR1 and CDR2 sequences are SGHNT and YYREEE (reference sequence). The CDR3 consists of 14 residues. Trimming cost V 3 bases and J 8 bases, with 17 bases left between them. The CDR3 reads CASSSRGSLGGYTF. CDR3 coding DNA: TGTGCCAGCAGCTCCAGGGGCAGCTTGGGAGGCTACACCTTC.

The V call is TRBV28, the J call TRBJ2-7; 8 bases match TRBD2. J was trimmed by 1 base and V by 8 bases; bases with no gene match: 10. The CDR3 extends over 15 amino acids. Per the germline V gene, CDR1 is MDHEN and CDR2 is SYDVKM. The CDR3 protein is CASSGGALGSYEQYF. The CDR3 DNA is TGTGCCAGCTCGGGGGGGGCTCTAGGGTCCTACGAGCAGTACTTC.

The gene calls are TRBV7-9 and TRBJ2-7, with D tentatively TRBD2 (6 bases). The germline V and J ends were trimmed by 5 bases and 5 bases, with 16 bases remaining between them. Germline loops: CDR1 SEHNR, CDR2 FQNEAQ (reference sequence). This CDR3 spans 14 amino acids. CDR3 DNA sequence: TGTGCCAGCAGCCCCCGGCGGAGGGTCGACGAGCAGTACTTC. Translating gives CASSPRRRVDEQYF.

The rearrangement uses TRBV19 and TRBJ2-3; possibly TRBD1 for D (5 bases). V was shortened by 3 bases and J by 4 bases, with 14 bases between the two germline ends. The length of the CDR3 is 15 residues. Germline V gene sequence: CDR1 LNHDA, CDR2 SQIVND (reference sequence). The CDR3 here is CASSIEQGRPDTQYF. CDR3 coding DNA: TGTGCCAGTAGTATCGAGCAGGGCCGCCCAGATACGCAGTATTTT.

The V call is TRBV19, the J call TRBJ2-1; D is perhaps TRBD2 (6 bases). This CDR3 has 14 residues. Trimming pared 2 bases from V and 7 bases from J, leaving 12 bases between. Germline values: CDR1 LNHDA, CDR2 SQIVND (reference sequence). CDR3 sequence reads: CASSIRPRGNEQFF. The DNA of the CDR3 is TGTGCCAGTAGTATACGGCCTCGGGGGAATGAGCAGTTCTTC.

The V and J genes are TRBV10-3 and TRBJ2-1, with D possibly TRBD1 on 5 matching bases. CDR3 length equals 13 residues. The V end was cut by 9 bases, the J end by 5 bases, with 14 bases between. Germline V gene lookup returns CDR1 ENHRY and CDR2 SYGVKD. The CDR3 nucleotides are TGTGCCATTAGGGGAAGAGATAACAATGAGCAGTTCTTC. It specifies CAIRGRDNNEQFF.

In its sample, this clone was seen once. The rearrangement uses TRBV5-6 and TRBJ2-1, with 10 positions matching TRBD2. Germline assignment: CDR1 SGHDT and CDR2 YYEEEE. This CDR3 spans 14 amino acids. Trimming at V came to 5 bases and at J to 12 bases, leaving 11 bases not matched to a gene. CDR3 bases: TGTGCCAGCAGGGCTAGGCTAGCGGGAGTTCGGCAGTTCTTC. Amino acids: CASRARLAGVRQFF.

The chain carries TRBV7-9 and TRBJ2-4, with TRBD2 as a possible D gene (6 bases). The CDR3 has 17 amino acids. V gave up 4 bases and J gave up 1 base, with 17 bases separating them. CDR1 SEHNR and CDR2 FQNEAQ come from the germline V gene (reference sequence). CDR3 DNA sequence: TGTGCCAGCAGCTCCCCAGTGGGGGGATCGGCCAAAAACATTCAGTACTTC. It specifies CASSSPVGGSAKNIQYF.

This chain's CDR3 is CASSQTTGYNEQFF. The CDR3 nucleotides read TGTGCCAGCTCTCAGACGACAGGGTACAATGAGCAGTTCTTC. This sequence joins TRBV18 and TRBJ2-1, with 7 bases aligning to TRBD1. This CDR3 region has 14 residues. Trimming at V came to 6 bases and at J to 4 bases, leaving 6 bases not matched to a gene. Per the germline V gene, CDR1 is KGHSH and CDR2 is LQKENI.

This chain uses TRBV29-1 with TRBJ1-1; D is undetermined. Trimming left V 4 bases short and J 3 bases short, with 12 bases between. The CDR3 has 13 amino acids. Germline CDR1 SQVTM, CDR2 ANQGSEA. The CDR3 protein is CSVAGGLHTEAFF. For the CDR3, the DNA is TGCAGCGTTGCGGGAGGGCTTCACACTGAAGCTTTCTTT.

V gene TRBV5-4 combines with J gene TRBJ2-1; maybe TRBD2 (7 bases). Germline lookup yields CDR1 SGHNT and CDR2 YYREEE (reference sequence). V dropped 3 bases and J dropped 7 bases, with 20 bases sitting between them. The CDR3 totals 16 residues. The CDR3 here is CASSYPEGGARNEQFF. In nucleotides, the CDR3 is TGTGCCAGCAGCTACCCTGAGGGGGGGGCGAGGAATGAGCAGTTCTTC.

The count of this clone is one. The V gene is TRBV6-6, the J gene TRBJ1-1; TRBD1 matches 9 bases. V dropped 8 bases and J dropped 4; count of bases not matched to a gene: 8. Germline CDR1 is MNHNY and CDR2 is SVGAGI (reference sequence). This CDR3 comprises 14 residues. CDR3 sequence reads: CASSEQGAGTEAFF. Here the CDR3 DNA reads TGTGCCAGCTCTGAACAGGGGGCCGGCACTGAAGCTTTCTTT.

The chain recombines TRBV6-6 with TRBJ1-2; TRBD1 agrees at 7 bases. Germline CDR1 is MNHNY and CDR2 is SVGAGI (reference sequence). The CDR3 runs 13 residues. V dropped 4 bases and J dropped 8; count of bases not matched to a gene: 7. In nucleotides, the CDR3 is TGTGCCAGCAGTTTCTCAGGGGGATGGGGCTACACCTTC. As protein: CASSFSGGWGYTF.

This rearrangement joins TRBV15 to TRBJ2-3, with TRBD1 matching 9 bases. V lost 6 bases, J lost 1 base, and 8 bases stayed unmatched. CDR3 length: 16 residues. The germline V gene has CDR1 LNHNV and CDR2 YYDKDF (reference sequence). The CDR3 here is CATSPRTGVGTDTQYF. The DNA for the CDR3 is TGTGCCACCAGTCCTCGGACAGGGGTCGGCACAGATACGCAGTATTTT.

V gene TRBV2 combines with J gene TRBJ2-3, with D possibly matching TRBD2 (6 bases). The CDR3 covers 15 residues. CDR1 and CDR2 (germline): SNHLY, FYNNEI. Trimming shortened V by 0 bases and J by 2 bases, and 9 bases separated the two germline ends. CDR3 coding DNA: TGTGCCAGCAGTGAAGCGACGGGGGTCACAGATACGCAGTATTTT. It translates to CASSEATGVTDTQYF.